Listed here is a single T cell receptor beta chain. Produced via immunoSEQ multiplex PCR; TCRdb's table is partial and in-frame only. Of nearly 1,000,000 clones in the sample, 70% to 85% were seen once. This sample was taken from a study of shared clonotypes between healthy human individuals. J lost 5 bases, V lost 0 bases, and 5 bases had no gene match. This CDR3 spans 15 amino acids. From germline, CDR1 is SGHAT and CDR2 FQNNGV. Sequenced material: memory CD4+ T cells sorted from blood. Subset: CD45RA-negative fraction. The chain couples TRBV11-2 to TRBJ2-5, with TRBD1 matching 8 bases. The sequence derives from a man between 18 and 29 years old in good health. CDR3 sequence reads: CASSLDGTGPETQYF. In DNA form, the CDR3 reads TGTGCCAGCAGCTTAGACGGGACAGGTCCGGAGACCCAGTACTTC.